These 20 T cell receptor beta chains originate from one sample sequenced in a study of molecular identifiers for immune sequencing clone quantification. Using its own MiXCR run on the PCR reads, TCRdb lists one record per CDR3 protein. The table has over 600,000 distinct CDR3 sequences, about 20% seen once; the top ten hold 0.7% to 1%. Sequencing was carried out using naive CD8+ T cells from blood, with Jurkat cell RNA spiked in. The subset denotes: FACS-sorted CD8+CD4-CCR7+CD45RA+ naive T cells. These receptors all come from a human donor in good health. Some libraries in this study had Jurkat cell RNA spiked in.

This chain connects TRBV27 to TRBJ2-7; D is undetermined. The CDR3 loop spans 12 amino acids. Trimming removed 8 bases from V and 3 bases from J, with 11 bases in between. Looked up from germline, CDR1 is MNHEY and CDR2 is SMNVEV (reference sequence). For the CDR3, the DNA is TGTGCCAGCGGTCCAAGGAGCTACGAGCAGTACTTC. This gives the protein CASGPRSYEQYF.

This clonotype was counted at least ten times. This rearrangement joins TRBV2 to TRBJ1-1; no definite D call. Trimming left V 0 bases short and J 0 bases short, with 8 bases between. The CDR3 has 15 residues. In germline, CDR1 is SNHLY, CDR2 FYNNEI. CDR3 sequence: CASSEARGMNTEAFF. CDR3 sequence (DNA): TGTGCCAGCAGTGAAGCGAGAGGAATGAACACTGAAGCTTTCTTT.

A note on this clonotype: Just one base apart from a much larger clone, this may be a read error. The chain employs TRBV28 and TRBJ2-1; 8 nucleotides align to TRBD2. This CDR3 is built from 15 residues. Germline V gene data show CDR1 as MDHEN and CDR2 as SYDVKM. The CDR3 sequence: CASSLRAGAPNGQFF. In nucleotides, the CDR3 is TGTGCCAGCAGTTTACGAGCGGGAGCCCCTAATGGGCAGTTCTTC.

A few counts support this clonotype. J is TRBJ2-7 and V is TRBV6-2 or TRBV6-3, with TRBD2 matching 9 bases. Germline V lookup: CDR1 MNHEY, CDR2 SVGEGT. CDR3 size: 17 residues. The V gene end was trimmed by 6 bases and the J gene end by 0 bases; junction bases not matched to a gene: 12. CDR3 coding DNA: TGTGCCAGCAGACGCGGCGAGGGACTAGCTAACTCCTACGAGCAGTACTTC. Residues: CASRRGEGLANSYEQYF.

A remark on this clonotype: It may be a read error: a sequence one base away is much more abundant. This chain links TRBV10-3 with TRBJ1-1; perhaps TRBD1 as D (5 bases). This CDR3 has 16 amino acids. Germline-derived CDR1 and CDR2 are ENHRY and SYGVKD. V lost 5 bases and J lost 3, with 19 bases in between. In DNA, the CDR3 is TGTGCCATCAGTTCCCCCGGGCACACACAGGACACTGAAGCTTTCTTT. Its protein product is CAISSPGHTQDTEAFF.

Details on this clonotype: A much larger clone differs from this one at a single base, so this may be a read error. The CDR3 DNA sequence: TGCAGCGTTGTACCCCCATGGAACGCTGAAGCTTTCTTT. Residues: CSVVPPWNAEAFF. The chain recombines TRBV29-1 with TRBJ1-1; D gene ambiguous. The CDR3 spans 13 residues. Germline CDR1 reads SQVTM; CDR2 reads ANQGSEA.

This clonotype has at least ten counts. The genes are TRBV5-6 and TRBJ2-2, with D uncertain. This CDR3 has 12 amino acids. Trimming shortened V by 3 bases and J by 5 bases, and 5 bases separated the two germline ends. The germline gives CDR1 SGHDT, CDR2 YYEEEE. This chain's CDR3 is CASSWRTGELFF. The CDR3 DNA reads TGTGCCAGCAGCTGGAGAACCGGGGAGCTGTTTTTT.

Note on this clonotype: This may be a read error, as it is one base from a much larger clone. CDR3 in amino acids: CASSRNGASRYGYTF. CDR3 DNA: TGTGCCAGCAGCCGGAATGGGGCCAGCCGTTATGGCTACACCTTC. The V call is TRBV14, the J call TRBJ1-2, with D perhaps matching TRBD1 (5 bases). Germline lookup yields CDR1 SGHDN and CDR2 FVKESK. V was shortened by 4 bases and J by 5 bases, with 17 bases between the two germline ends. This CDR3 contains 15 residues.

To note about this clonotype: A much larger clone sits a single nucleotide away, making a read error possible. V gene TRBV7-3 combines with J gene TRBJ2-5; D gene uncertain. Trimming stripped 2 bases from V and 2 bases from J, with 12 bases between. The CDR3 consists of 15 residues. CDR1 is SGHTA and CDR2 is FQGTGA in the germline V gene. Written as DNA, the CDR3 is TGTGCCAGCAGCTTATTGGTACAGCCACAAGAGACCCAGTACTTC. Translation gives CASSLLVQPQETQYF.

The sample holds one count of this clonotype. This may stem from a read error, because a much larger clone lies one nucleotide away. V and J are TRBV15 and TRBJ2-5; a weak D match, TRBD1 (5 bases). This CDR3 has 14 amino acids. Germline V gene sequence: CDR1 LNHNV, CDR2 YYDKDF (reference sequence). CDR3 DNA sequence: TGTGCCCCCAGCAGAGATAAAGGGGAAGAGACCCAGTACTTC. Its protein is CAPSRDKGEETQYF.

A few counts support this clonotype. This sequence joins TRBV4-3 and TRBJ2-5; TRBD1 agrees at 7 bases. V lost 5 bases to trimming and J lost 6 bases; unmatched junction nucleotides: 6. The CDR3 contains 13 residues. CDR1 is LGHNA, CDR2 YSLEER, per germline. DNA for the CDR3: TGCGCCAGCAGCAGGGACAGAAAAAAGACCCAGTACTTC. It encodes CASSRDRKKTQYF.

The CDR3 here is CASLGQNYGYTF. The CDR3 bases are TGTGCCAGCCTCGGACAGAACTATGGCTACACCTTC. The rearrangement links TRBV6-2 or TRBV6-3 to TRBJ1-2; D is possibly TRBD1 (6 bases). Germline CDR1 reads MNHEY; CDR2 reads SVGEGT. The CDR3 consists of 12 residues. V gave up 8 bases and J gave up 2 bases, with 9 bases separating them.

This clonotype was recorded many times. The V call is TRBV13, the J call TRBJ1-1; D gene uncertain. In germline, CDR1 is PRHDT, CDR2 FYEKMQ (reference sequence). The CDR3 is 14 amino acids. The germline V and J ends were trimmed by 4 bases and 0 bases, with 9 bases remaining between them. Here the CDR3 reads CASSWEMVNTEAFF. The DNA for the CDR3 is TGTGCCAGCAGCTGGGAGATGGTGAACACTGAAGCTTTCTTT.

As to this clonotype: With a much larger clone just one base away, this may be a read error. The chain uses TRBV3-1 and TRBJ2-7, with 10 nucleotides matching TRBD2. The trim removed 1 base at V and 3 bases at J, leaving 3 bases unmatched. CDR1 is LGHDT, CDR2 YNNKEL, per germline (reference sequence). This CDR3 is 15 amino acids long. The CDR3 spells CASSQVSGRVYEQYF. In DNA, the CDR3 is TGTGCCAGCAGCCAAGTGAGCGGGAGGGTCTACGAGCAGTACTTC.

This clonotype was seen repeatedly, ten times or more. The V call is TRBV27, the J call TRBJ2-7; 12 nucleotides agree with TRBD1. Germline CDR1 MNHEY, CDR2 SMNVEV (reference sequence). This CDR3 has 14 residues. The V gene end was trimmed by 5 bases and the J gene end by 7 bases; junction bases not matched to a gene: 6. For the CDR3, the DNA is TGTGCCAGCAGTCCGGGACAGGGGGCCTGGGAGCAGTACTTC. This sequence encodes CASSPGQGAWEQYF.

This clonotype was observed a few times. This chain connects TRBV6-2 or TRBV6-3 to TRBJ1-1; 8 bases fit TRBD1. The CDR3 consists of 15 residues. Germline values: CDR1 MNHEY, CDR2 SVGEGT. With 0 bases clipped from V and 3 bases from J, the junction kept 3 bases outside the gene matches. CDR3 amino acids: CASSYSYRGDTEAFF. CDR3 nucleotide sequence: TGTGCCAGCAGTTACTCGTACAGGGGGGACACTGAAGCTTTCTTT.

The chain carries TRBV7-9 and TRBJ1-3; D gene unclear. Germline-derived CDR1 and CDR2 are SEHNR and FQNEAQ (reference sequence). Trimming removed 4 bases from V and 4 bases from J, with 8 bases in between. CDR3 length equals 13 residues. The CDR3 reads CASSSLPGNTIYF. In DNA form, the CDR3 reads TGTGCCAGCAGCTCCCTCCCCGGAAACACCATATATTTT.

In its sample, this clonotype was seen many times. The rearrangement uses TRBV5-6 and TRBJ1-3; TRBD1 agrees at 8 bases. Germline V CDR1 and CDR2: SGHDT, YYEEEE. The ends lost 4 bases at V and 7 bases at J; junction bases unmatched: 7. The CDR3 extends over 14 amino acids. For the CDR3, the DNA is TGTGCCAGCAGCCTGGAGGACAGGGTGAACACCATATATTTT. Its translation is CASSLEDRVNTIYF. Full variable domain (rest looked up from reference TRBV5-6 and TRBJ1-3): DAGVTQSPTHLIKTRGQQVTLRCSPKSGHDTVSWYQQALGQGPQFIFQYYEEEERQRGNFPDRFSGHQFPNYSSELNVNALLLGDSALYLCASSLEDRVNTIYFGEGSWLTVV.

This clonotype showed up just a few times. V usage is TRBV11-2 and J usage is TRBJ2-1; TRBD2 matches at 7 bases. The V segment lost 4 bases and the J segment 1 base; nucleotides outside the gene matches: 10. Germline values: CDR1 SGHAT, CDR2 FQNNGV. The CDR3 loop spans 17 amino acids. CDR3 DNA: TGTGCCAGCAGCTCCCCAGTAGGCGGGGGATCCTACAATGAGCAGTTCTTC. Translating it yields CASSSPVGGGSYNEQFF.

This clonotype appeared many times. The V and J genes are TRBV3-1 and TRBJ1-3; D remains unclear. The germline gives CDR1 LGHDT, CDR2 YNNKEL (reference sequence). Trimming removed 3 bases at V and 0 bases at J, with 9 bases between. This CDR3 is 15 amino acids long. Here the CDR3 reads CASSQDGGSGNTIYF. The CDR3 nucleotides are TGTGCCAGCAGCCAGGACGGCGGCTCTGGAAACACCATATATTTT.